These T cell receptor beta chains were read from a single sample in a study of blood T cell repertoires in COVID-19. TCRdb keeps only in-frame clones here, not all; method: immunoSEQ multiplex PCR. The sample comprises under 130,000 clones, roughly nine tenths of which are singletons, and 32% rests with the top ten. The material sequenced was peripheral blood. The receptors here all came from a woman aged 80 or over with acute or convalescent COVID-19. CDR3s include the opening cysteine and the closing phenylalanine or tryptophan. The D gene is left open where the match is weak. Expanded clones are given a class, and other clones once, few, many or no size at all.

j_gene	v_gene	abundance	d_gene	CDR3aa	CDR3nt
TRBJ2-7	TRBV10-3	NA	NA	CAISDGAVSYEQYF	TGTGCCATCAGTGATGGGGCGGTATCCTACGAGCAGTACTTC
TRBJ2-3	TRBV24-1	NA	TRBD1	CATSDSGQGSDTQYF	TGTGCCACCAGTGATTCAGGACAGGGGTCAGATACGCAGTATTTT
TRBJ1-3	TRBV6-1	few	NA	CASSEFSGNTIYF	TGTGCCAGCAGTGAATTCAGTGGAAACACCATATATTTT
TRBJ2-1	TRBV13	NA	TRBD2	CASSLGLAGGNEQFF	TGTGCCAGCAGCTTGGGACTAGCGGGGGGGAATGAGCAGTTCTTC
TRBJ1-1	TRBV5-4	NA	NA	CASSLPQQTEAFF	TGTGCCAGCAGCTTACCACAGCAGACTGAAGCTTTCTTT
TRBJ2-7	TRBV5-6	NA	NA	CASSAGTAPTYEQYF	TGTGCCAGCAGCGCGGGGACAGCCCCCACCTACGAGCAGTACTTC
TRBJ1-5	TRBV6-6	once	TRBD1	CASSSGQGGQPQHF	TGTGCCAGCAGTAGCGGACAGGGAGGTCAGCCCCAGCATTTT
TRBJ1-2	TRBV6-6	few	NA	CASSSGQTYGYTF	TGTGCCAGCAGTTCCGGACAGACCTATGGCTACACCTTC
TRBJ2-3	TRBV7-9	NA	TRBD2	CASVLAGGRGDTQYF	TGTGCCAGCGTACTAGCGGGGGGGCGTGGAGATACGCAGTATTTT
TRBJ1-1	TRBV30	NA	NA	CAWSVNRVMNTEAFF	TGTGCCTGGAGTGTAAACAGGGTCATGAACACTGAAGCTTTCTTT
TRBJ2-2	TRBV30	NA	TRBD1	CAWTLGQKITGELFF	TGTGCCTGGACCCTGGGACAGAAAATCACCGGGGAGCTGTTTTTT
TRBJ1-5	TRBV4-1	once	TRBD1	CASSPDKISTLDRVNNQPQHF	TGCGCCAGCAGCCCCGATAAGATCTCCACCTTGGACAGGGTCAACAATCAGCCCCAGCATTTT
TRBJ2-1	TRBV6-5	NA	TRBD1	CASSSGQGSYNEQFF	TGTGCCAGCAGCTCGGGACAGGGGTCCTACAATGAGCAGTTCTTC
TRBJ1-1	TRBV27	once	NA	CASSFISRGVLMNTEAFF	TGTGCCAGCAGTTTTATTAGCCGGGGAGTACTCATGAACACTGAAGCTTTCTTT
TRBJ2-3	TRBV18	once	NA	CASSPRQAHTDTQYF	TGTGCCAGCTCACCACGACAGGCCCACACAGATACGCAGTATTTT
TRBJ1-2	TRBV30	NA	TRBD1	CAWRLTGVGGYTF	TGTGCCTGGAGGCTGACAGGGGTTGGTGGCTACACCTTC
TRBJ2-4	TRBV10-3	NA	NA	CAISESDGAAKNIQYF	TGTGCCATCAGTGAGTCCGATGGGGCGGCCAAAAACATTCAGTACTTC
TRBJ1-1	TRBV7-8	NA	NA	CASSLNAGNTEAFF	TGTGCCAGCAGCTTGAATGCGGGGAACACTGAAGCTTTCTTT
TRBJ2-7	TRBV9	once	TRBD1	CASSVEGTGGEQYF	TGTGCCAGCAGCGTAGAGGGCACAGGGGGAGAGCAGTACTTC
TRBJ2-2	TRBV19	NA	TRBD1	CASSLTGAITGELFF	TGTGCCAGTAGTCTGACAGGGGCCATCACCGGGGAGCTGTTTTTT
TRBJ1-4	TRBV18	NA	TRBD1	CASSPPGTGGFGENEKLFF	TGTGCCAGCTCACCCCCCGGAACAGGGGGTTTCGGAGAAAATGAAAAACTGTTTTTT
TRBJ2-3	TRBV2	NA	TRBD1	CASSFRQGITDTQYF	TGTGCCAGCAGTTTTAGACAGGGGATAACAGATACGCAGTATTTT
TRBJ2-3	TRBV18	NA	TRBD1	CASSPPNRGTITDTQYF	TGTGCCAGCTCACCGCCTAACAGGGGGACGATCACAGATACGCAGTATTTT
TRBJ1-5	TRBV2	NA	NA	CASSAEGPQHF	TGTGCCAGCAGTGCGGAGGGGCCCCAGCATTTT
TRBJ1-1	TRBV5-1	NA	TRBD1	CASSLETGGEAFF	TGCGCCAGCAGCTTGGAGACAGGGGGTGAAGCTTTCTTT
TRBJ1-6	TRBV7-2	NA	NA	CASSLGQNSPLHF	TGTGCCAGCAGCTTAGGACAGAATTCACCCCTCCACTTT
TRBJ1-2	TRBV10-3	NA	TRBD1	CAISPNRGPDHGYTF	TGTGCCATCAGCCCAAACAGGGGTCCAGATCATGGCTACACCTTC
TRBJ2-7	TRBV7-8	NA	NA	CASSLFESGRDYEQYF	TGTGCCAGCAGCTTATTTGAGTCGGGCAGGGACTACGAGCAGTACTTC
TRBJ1-6	TRBV27	NA	NA	CASSFTDSPLHF	TGTGCCAGCAGTTTTACGGATTCACCCCTCCACTTT